This passage covers 28 T cell receptor beta chains from one sample sequenced in a study of shared clonotypes between healthy human individuals. TCRdb's table, derived via immunoSEQ multiplex PCR, lists solely in-frame clones and lacks some. This sample has fewer than 3 million clones, with about nine tenths found just once. Sequenced: naive CD4+ T cells from PBMCs. The subset was: CD45RA+ positively selected. The receptors were sampled from a man younger than 35 in good health. Some clones in this sample may be carry-over from other donors' samples.

This clone is a singleton in its sample. Other DNA sequences in the sample encode the same CDR3. J is TRBJ2-1 and V is TRBV5-1; 10 nucleotides agree with TRBD2. V was clipped by 2 bases and J by 4 bases; unmatched bases: 3. CDR3 length: 15 residues. CDR1 is SGHRS, CDR2 YFSETQ, per germline. CDR3 nucleotides: TGCGCCAGCAGCTTATTAGCGGGGGGATACAATGAGCAGTTCTTC. Translation gives CASSLLAGGYNEQFF.

This clone was detected only once. This chain connects TRBV5-1 to TRBJ2-7, with D possibly TRBD1 on 5 matching bases. This CDR3 region has 15 residues. Trimming removed 0 bases at V and 0 bases at J, with 10 bases between. Per the germline V gene, CDR1 is SGHRS and CDR2 is YFSETQ. The CDR3 DNA follows: TGCGCCAGCAGCTTGGCCAGGGTGGGCTCCTACGAGCAGTACTTC. Encoded protein: CASSLARVGSYEQYF. Filled out from reference TRBV5-1 and TRBJ2-7, the complete variable domain reads KAGVTQTPRYLIKTRGQQVTLSCSPISGHRSVSWYQQTPGQGLQFLFEYFSETQRNKGNFPGRFSGRQFSNSRSEMNVSTLELGDSALYLCASSLARVGSYEQYFGPGTRLTVT.

The chain employs TRBV6-4 and TRBJ2-1, with no clear D. V gave up 8 bases and J gave up 1 base, with 12 bases separating them. The CDR3 is 14 residues long. Germline CDR1 and CDR2: MRHNA and SNTAGT. The CDR3 here is CASDCGFSYNEQFF. The CDR3 DNA follows: TGTGCCAGCGATTGTGGGTTTTCCTACAATGAGCAGTTCTTC.

The chain couples TRBV6-5 to TRBJ1-5; D is possibly TRBD1 (6 bases). CDR1 MNHEY and CDR2 SVGAGI come from the germline V gene. Trimming pared 0 bases from V and 6 bases from J, leaving 12 bases between. This CDR3 region has 15 residues. The CDR3 DNA reads as TGTGCCAGCAGTTACTCGACAGGCGCCGGTCAGCCCCAGCATTTT. This translates into CASSYSTGAGQPQHF.

The chain combines TRBV27 with TRBJ2-7; D perhaps matches TRBD2 (5 bases). The CDR3 totals 16 residues. The germline CDR1 and CDR2 sequences are MNHEY and SMNVEV (reference sequence). V was clipped by 6 bases and J by 0 bases, with 18 bases between them. The CDR3 here is CASSKTGFRDSYEQYF. The CDR3 coding sequence is TGTGCCAGCAGCAAAACCGGGTTCCGGGACTCCTACGAGCAGTACTTC.

The V gene is TRBV29-1, the J gene TRBJ2-3; D is unclear. Germline V lookup: CDR1 SQVTM, CDR2 ANQGSEA. Trimming stripped 8 bases from V and 4 bases from J, with 10 bases between. The CDR3 extends over 11 amino acids. The CDR3 nucleotides read TGCAGCATTGTGAACTCAGATACGCAGTATTTT. This gives the protein CSIVNSDTQYF.

The J gene is TRBJ2-7, the V gene TRBV7-2; D is perhaps TRBD1 or TRBD2 (5 bases each). The CDR3 runs 15 residues. Germline assignment: CDR1 SGHTA and CDR2 FQGNSA. Trimming removed 1 base at V and 2 bases at J, with 12 bases between. The CDR3 DNA sequence: TGTGCCAGCAGCTTAGGCCAGGGAGTCACCTACGAGCAGTACTTC. Translating gives CASSLGQGVTYEQYF.

This chain connects TRBV7-7 to TRBJ2-2; D is unclear. There are 13 residues in the CDR3. In germline, CDR1 is SSHAT, CDR2 FNYEAQ (reference sequence). V shed 6 bases and J shed 7 bases, with 12 bases lying between them. CDR3 region: CASSQIAIGELFF. The CDR3 DNA reads TGTGCCAGCAGTCAAATCGCAATCGGGGAGCTGTTTTTT. Looking up the rest from reference TRBV7-7 and TRBJ2-2 gives the full variable domain: GAGVSQSPRYKVTKRGQDVTLRCDPISSHATLYWYQQALGQGPEFLTYFNYEAQPDKSGLPSDRFSAERPEGSISTLTIQRTEQRDSAMYRCASSQIAIGELFFGEGSRLTVL.

The rearrangement uses TRBV18 and TRBJ2-7, with a tentative D call TRBD1 (5 bases). The germline CDR1 and CDR2 sequences are KGHSH and LQKENI. V was cut by 6 bases and J by 0 bases, with 15 bases left in between. The length of the CDR3 is 15 residues. The CDR3: CASSDRTLTSYEQYF. Written as DNA, the CDR3 is TGTGCCAGCTCTGACCGGACACTAACCTCCTACGAGCAGTACTTC.

This rearrangement joins TRBV5-1 to TRBJ2-5; D not certain. The length of the CDR3 is 14 residues. Trimming pared 0 bases from V and 3 bases from J, leaving 9 bases between. The germline V gene has CDR1 SGHRS and CDR2 YFSETQ. This chain's CDR3 is CASSLGGPKETQYF. In nucleotides, the CDR3 is TGCGCCAGCAGCTTGGGTGGTCCTAAAGAGACCCAGTACTTC.

V gene TRBV14 combines with J gene TRBJ2-2; 9 bases map to TRBD2. Trimming cost V 0 bases and J 6 bases; bases outside gene matches: 2. This CDR3 has 15 amino acids. Germline CDR1 and CDR2: SGHDN and FVKESK. The CDR3 coding sequence is TGTGCCAGCAGCCAAGATCTAGCGGGACCCGGGGAGCTGTTTTTT. It codes for CASSQDLAGPGELFF.

This clone appeared once. The rearrangement uses TRBV2 and TRBJ2-1, with D maybe TRBD1 (6 bases). The CDR3 contains 14 residues. Between the trimmed V and J ends, which lost 9 bases and 4 bases, there was a span of 16 bases. Germline CDR1 is SNHLY and CDR2 is FYNNEI. The CDR3 sequence is CARGASRIYNEQFF. The CDR3 DNA sequence: TGTGCCAGGGGGGCTAGCCGAATTTACAATGAGCAGTTCTTC.

This clone has only one observation. The chain links TRBV15 to TRBJ2-3, with D perhaps matching TRBD1 or TRBD2 (6 bases each). Trimming removed 0 bases from V and 3 bases from J, with 13 bases in between. This CDR3 region has 16 residues. Germline CDR1 is LNHNV and CDR2 is YYDKDF (reference sequence). Written as DNA, the CDR3 is TGTGCCACCAGCAGAGACGGGGGCTCCGTAACAGATACGCAGTATTTT. It is translated as CATSRDGGSVTDTQYF.

This clone has a handful of counts. The rearrangement links TRBV30 to TRBJ1-5; D is unresolved. The germline CDR1 and CDR2 sequences are GTSNPN and SVGIG (reference sequence). V gave up 1 base and J gave up 6 bases, with 10 bases separating them. This CDR3 has 13 residues. The CDR3 region is CAWSALLGQPQHF. CDR3 coding DNA: TGTGCCTGGAGTGCCTTACTGGGTCAGCCCCAGCATTTT.

This chain uses TRBV29-1 with TRBJ2-5; no definite D call. The germline V and J ends were trimmed by 6 bases and 0 bases, with 8 bases remaining between them. Per germline, CDR1 SQVTM and CDR2 ANQGSEA. This CDR3 has 12 amino acids. This chain's CDR3 is CSVVRYQETQYF. The CDR3 region has the DNA TGCAGCGTAGTCAGATACCAAGAGACCCAGTACTTC.

The chain carries TRBV5-1 and TRBJ2-3; 12 nucleotides align to TRBD2. Germline V gives CDR1 SGHRS, CDR2 YFSETQ. Trimming at V came to 1 base and at J to 1 base, leaving 7 bases not matched to a gene. This CDR3 region has 18 residues. The CDR3 DNA follows: TGCGCCAGCAGCTTGCGGCTAGCGGGAGGGCTCGGCACAGATACGCAGTATTTT. It translates to CASSLRLAGGLGTDTQYF.

V gene TRBV6-1 combines with J gene TRBJ2-3; 8 bases line up with TRBD2. In germline, CDR1 is MNHNS, CDR2 SASEGT. The V and J ends lost 4 bases and 9 bases, in that order; junction bases with no gene match: 3. This CDR3 contains 12 residues. CDR3 sequence reads: CASSVREGTQYF. CDR3 sequence (DNA): TGTGCCAGCAGTGTTCGGGAGGGGACGCAGTATTTT.

The DNA for the CDR3 is TGTGCCAGCGGGACAGGGAACTACGAGCAGTACTTC. Amino acids: CASGTGNYEQYF. The chain uses TRBV28 and TRBJ2-7, with TRBD1 identical over 9 bases. V lost 8 bases to trimming and J lost 3 bases; unmatched junction nucleotides: 2. The CDR3 runs 12 residues. Germline loops: CDR1 MDHEN, CDR2 SYDVKM.

The chain combines TRBV7-8 with TRBJ2-5; TRBD1 aligns across 9 bases. V dropped 5 bases and J dropped 7; count of bases not matched to a gene: 8. The V gene's germline CDR1 is SGHVS and CDR2 FQNEAQ. CDR3 length: 14 amino acids. The CDR3 here is CASSERQGDSTQYF. Written as DNA, the CDR3 is TGTGCCAGCAGCGAGCGACAGGGGGATTCGACCCAGTACTTC.

J is TRBJ1-2 and V is TRBV7-2; D remains ambiguous. The germline V gene has CDR1 SGHTA and CDR2 FQGNSA. V was shortened by 3 bases and J by 5 bases, with 7 bases between the two germline ends. The CDR3 is 12 amino acids. The CDR3 coding sequence is TGTGCCAGCAGCTTGTCATCTTATGGCTACACCTTC. This codes for CASSLSSYGYTF.

The V call is TRBV28, the J call TRBJ1-2; D remains unclear. CDR1 and CDR2 (germline): MDHEN, SYDVKM. The length of the CDR3 is 18 residues. The V and J ends lost 1 base and 5 bases respectively, with 23 bases between them. The CDR3: CASSLLIPVILGSYGYTF. The CDR3 bases are TGTGCCAGCAGTTTATTAATCCCGGTAATTTTGGGGAGTTATGGCTACACCTTC.

The V gene is TRBV28, the J gene TRBJ2-4; 16 bases are shared with TRBD2. Germline-derived CDR1 and CDR2 are MDHEN and SYDVKM. This CDR3 spans 18 amino acids. V gave up 6 bases and J gave up 2 bases; unmatched junction bases: 7. Written as DNA, the CDR3 is TGTGCCAGCAGCCTGGGACTAGCGGGAGGGACAACCAAAAACATTCAGTACTTC. Protein sequence: CASSLGLAGGTTKNIQYF.

This sequence joins TRBV2 and TRBJ1-4, with 7 positions matching TRBD1. This CDR3 is 14 amino acids long. The germline V gene has CDR1 SNHLY and CDR2 FYNNEI. Trimming took 6 bases from V and 6 from J; bases not matched to a gene: 7. The CDR3 protein is CASRGGQGDEKLFF. For the CDR3, the DNA is TGTGCCAGCAGGGGCGGGCAGGGGGATGAAAAACTGTTTTTT.

This chain connects TRBV28 to TRBJ1-1, with a possible D match to TRBD1 (5 bases). CDR3 length: 13 amino acids. Between the trimmed V and J ends, which lost 4 bases and 9 bases, there was a span of 15 bases. The germline V gene encodes CDR1 MDHEN and CDR2 SYDVKM. The CDR3, as DNA: TGTGCCAGCAGTTCCTTCGACAGAGTAAAAGCTTTCTTT. It specifies CASSSFDRVKAFF.

The J gene is TRBJ1-5, the V gene TRBV30; perhaps TRBD1 as D (5 bases). V was cut by 1 base and J by 3 bases, with 16 bases left in between. CDR1 is GTSNPN and CDR2 is SVGIG in the germline V gene (reference sequence). The CDR3 sequence is 16 residues long. In nucleotides, the CDR3 is TGTGCCTGGAGTGCCATCCGGGGCAAGGACAATCAGCCCCAGCATTTT. As protein: CAWSAIRGKDNQPQHF.

Details on this clone: The sample has other DNA sequences that encode this CDR3 too. The DNA of the CDR3 is TGCGCCAGCAGCTTGACCGGGGCCACCGGGGAGCTGTTTTTT. It specifies CASSLTGATGELFF. The chain is built from TRBV5-1 and TRBJ2-2, with D perhaps assigned TRBD1 or TRBD2 (5 bases each). CDR3 length equals 14 residues. Per the germline V gene, CDR1 is SGHRS and CDR2 is YFSETQ. Trimming cost V 1 base and J 4 bases, with 8 bases left between them.

V gene TRBV5-1 combines with J gene TRBJ2-2, with a possible D match to TRBD1 (6 bases). CDR3 length: 16 residues. Germline V gives CDR1 SGHRS, CDR2 YFSETQ. The ends were cut back, 0 bases at V and 6 bases at J, with 15 bases in the middle. The CDR3 is CASSLEGRGRAGELFF. In DNA, the CDR3 is TGCGCCAGCAGCTTGGAAGGCAGGGGCAGGGCCGGGGAGCTGTTTTTT.

The chain links TRBV9 to TRBJ1-2; no clear D. This CDR3 spans 14 amino acids. The V end lost 0 bases, the J end lost 0 bases, and 6 bases lay between the germline ends. The germline gives CDR1 SGDLS, CDR2 YYNGEE. CDR3: CASSVEGTNYGYTF. The CDR3 DNA is TGTGCCAGCAGCGTAGAGGGAACTAACTATGGCTACACCTTC. The full variable domain, rest sourced from reference TRBV9 and TRBJ1-2, is DSGVTQTPKHLITATGQRVTLRCSPRSGDLSVYWYQQSLDQGLQFLIQYYNGEERAKGNILERFSAQQFPDLHSELNLSSLELGDSALYFCASSVEGTNYGYTFGSGTRLTVV.